This TCR beta chain originates from a study of T cells in tumors after PD-1 blockade. Libraries were prepared by immunoSEQ multiplex PCR; TCRdb keeps only in-frame clonotypes and omits some of them. The sample lists about 34,000 clones, 73% occurring once. In regard to this clone: The antigen is not known.

Germline V gene data show CDR1 as SQVTM and CDR2 as ANQGSEA. The CDR3 length is 12 residues. V was shortened by 5 bases and J by 4 bases, with 12 bases between the two germline ends. Study-wide results and caveats: Blood contained approximately 41% of the tumor's TCR clonotypes.

Tumor or blood genomic DNA was sequenced, with inputs of roughly 550 ng to 6,500 ng. The chain recombines TRBV29-1 with TRBJ2-7, with D hard to call. The TCR comes from a human donor with basal cell carcinoma. The specimen was PBMCs, collected after anti-PD-1 treatment. CDR3 amino acids: CSVRTAVYEQYF. For the CDR3, the DNA is TGCAGCGTTCGTACAGCCGTGTACGAGCAGTACTTC.